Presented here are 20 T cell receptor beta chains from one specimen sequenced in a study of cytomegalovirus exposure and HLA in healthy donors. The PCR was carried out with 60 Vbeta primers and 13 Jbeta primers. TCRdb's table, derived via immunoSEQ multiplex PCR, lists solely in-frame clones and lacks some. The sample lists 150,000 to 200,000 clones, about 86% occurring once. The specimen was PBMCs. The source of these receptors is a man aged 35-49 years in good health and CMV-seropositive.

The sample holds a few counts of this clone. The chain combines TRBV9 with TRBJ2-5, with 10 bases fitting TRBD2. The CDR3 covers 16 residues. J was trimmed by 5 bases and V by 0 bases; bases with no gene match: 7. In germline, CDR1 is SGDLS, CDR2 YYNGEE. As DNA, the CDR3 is TGTGCCAGCAGCGTAGACCCCAGCGGGAGGGCGGAGACCCAGTACTTC. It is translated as CASSVDPSGRAETQYF.

The CDR3 DNA sequence: TGCGCCAGCAGCCAAGATTTGAGTTTGGGACAGTTCAACAATGAGCAGTTCTTC. This encodes CASSQDLSLGQFNNEQFF. This chain uses TRBV4-1 with TRBJ2-1, with TRBD1 identical over 7 bases. The V gene end was trimmed by 0 bases and the J gene end by 5 bases; junction bases not matched to a gene: 13. The CDR3 spans 18 residues. CDR1 and CDR2 (germline): MGHRA, YSYEKL.

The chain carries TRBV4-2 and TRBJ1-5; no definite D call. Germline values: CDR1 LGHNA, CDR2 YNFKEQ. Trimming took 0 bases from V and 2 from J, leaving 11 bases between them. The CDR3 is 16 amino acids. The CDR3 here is CASSQDLRAGNQPQHF. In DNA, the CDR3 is TGTGCCAGCAGCCAAGATTTGAGGGCAGGCAATCAGCCCCAGCATTTT.

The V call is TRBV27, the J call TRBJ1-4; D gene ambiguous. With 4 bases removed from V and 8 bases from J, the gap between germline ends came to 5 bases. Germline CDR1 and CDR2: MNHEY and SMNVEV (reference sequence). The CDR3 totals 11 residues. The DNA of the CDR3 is TGTGCCAGCAGTTCTCGGGAAAAACTGTTTTTT. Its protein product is CASSSREKLFF.

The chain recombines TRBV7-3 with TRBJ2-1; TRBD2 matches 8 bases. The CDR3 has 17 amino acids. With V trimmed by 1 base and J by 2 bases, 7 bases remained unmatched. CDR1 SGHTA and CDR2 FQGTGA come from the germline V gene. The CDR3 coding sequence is TGTGCCAGCAGCTTAAACCTACTAGCGGAAGCCTACAATGAGCAGTTCTTC. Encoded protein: CASSLNLLAEAYNEQFF.

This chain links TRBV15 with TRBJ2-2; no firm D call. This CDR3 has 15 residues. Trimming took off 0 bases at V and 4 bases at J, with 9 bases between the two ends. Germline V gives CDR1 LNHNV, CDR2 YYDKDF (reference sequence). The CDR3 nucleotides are TGTGCCACCAGCAGAGATTCGAGAGGCACCGGGGAGCTGTTTTTT. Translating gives CATSRDSRGTGELFF.

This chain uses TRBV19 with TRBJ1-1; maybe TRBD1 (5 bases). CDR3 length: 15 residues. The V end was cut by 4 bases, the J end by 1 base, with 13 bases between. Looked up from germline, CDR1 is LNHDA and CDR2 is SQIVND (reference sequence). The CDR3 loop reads CASSTTGTSNTEAFF. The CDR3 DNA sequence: TGTGCCAGTAGTACAACCGGGACTTCGAACACTGAAGCTTTCTTT.

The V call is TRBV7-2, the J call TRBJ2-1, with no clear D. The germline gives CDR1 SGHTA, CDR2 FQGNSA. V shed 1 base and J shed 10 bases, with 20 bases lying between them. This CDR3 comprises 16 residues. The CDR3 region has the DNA TGTGCCAGCAGCTTAGACGAAGGCCCTATCCGGCGGGAGCAGTTCTTC. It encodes CASSLDEGPIRREQFF. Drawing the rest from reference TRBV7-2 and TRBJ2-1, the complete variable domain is GAGVSQSPSNKVTEKGKDVELRCDPISGHTALYWYRQSLGQGLEFLIYFQGNSAPDKSGLPSDRFSAERTGGSVSTLTIQRTQQEDSAVYLCASSLDEGPIRREQFFGPGTRLTVL.

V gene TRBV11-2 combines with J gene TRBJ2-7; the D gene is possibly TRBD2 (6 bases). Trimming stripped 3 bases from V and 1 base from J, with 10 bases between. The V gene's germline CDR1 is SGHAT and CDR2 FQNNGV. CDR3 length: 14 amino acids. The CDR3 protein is CASSFPGGSYEQYF. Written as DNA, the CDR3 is TGTGCCAGCAGCTTCCCCGGGGGTTCCTACGAGCAGTACTTC.

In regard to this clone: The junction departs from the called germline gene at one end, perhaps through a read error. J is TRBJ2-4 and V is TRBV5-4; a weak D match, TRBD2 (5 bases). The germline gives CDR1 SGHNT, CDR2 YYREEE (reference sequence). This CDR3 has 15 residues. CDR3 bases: TGTGCCAGCAGCTCTCCCGGGGAAGCCAAAAACAGTCAGTACTTC. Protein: CASSSPGEAKNSQYF. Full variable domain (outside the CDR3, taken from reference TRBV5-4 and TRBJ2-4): ETGVTQSPTHLIKTRGQQVTLRCSSQSGHNTVSWYQQALGQGPQFIFQYYREEENGRGNFPPRFSGLQFPNYSSELNVNALELDDSALYLCASSSPGEAKNSQYFGAGTRLSVL.

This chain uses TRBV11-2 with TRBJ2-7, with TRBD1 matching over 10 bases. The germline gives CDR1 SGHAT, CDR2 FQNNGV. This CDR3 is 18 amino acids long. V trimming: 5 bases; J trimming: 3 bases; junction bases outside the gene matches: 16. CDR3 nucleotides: TGTGCCAGCAGCCCAGTGTCCCGGGACAGGGGTAGCCTCTACGAGCAGTACTTC. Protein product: CASSPVSRDRGSLYEQYF.

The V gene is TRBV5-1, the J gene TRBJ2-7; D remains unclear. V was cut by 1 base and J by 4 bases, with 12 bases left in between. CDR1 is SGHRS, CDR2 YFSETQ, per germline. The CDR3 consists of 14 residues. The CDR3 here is CASSLRYRSYEQYF. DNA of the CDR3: TGCGCCAGCAGCTTGAGGTACAGATCGTACGAGCAGTACTTC.

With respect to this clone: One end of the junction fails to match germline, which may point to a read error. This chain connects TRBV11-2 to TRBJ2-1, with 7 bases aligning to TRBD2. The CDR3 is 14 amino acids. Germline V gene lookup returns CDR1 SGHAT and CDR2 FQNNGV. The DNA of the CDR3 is TGTGCCAGCAGCCTAGAGGTGTTAGCGGGTGAGCAGTTCTTC. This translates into CASSLEVLAGEQFF.

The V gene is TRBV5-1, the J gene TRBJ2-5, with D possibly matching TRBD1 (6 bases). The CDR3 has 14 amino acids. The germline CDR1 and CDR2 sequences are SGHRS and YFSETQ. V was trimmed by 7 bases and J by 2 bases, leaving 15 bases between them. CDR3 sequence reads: CASSPRTEQETQYF. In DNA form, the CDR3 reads TGCGCCAGCTCCCCCAGGACAGAACAAGAGACCCAGTACTTC.

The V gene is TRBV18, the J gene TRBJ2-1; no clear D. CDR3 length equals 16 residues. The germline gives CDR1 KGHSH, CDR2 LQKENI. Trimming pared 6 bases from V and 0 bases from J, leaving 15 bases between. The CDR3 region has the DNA TGTGCCAGCTCGGCAGCGACGCTGAGCTCCTACAATGAGCAGTTCTTC. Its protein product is CASSAATLSSYNEQFF. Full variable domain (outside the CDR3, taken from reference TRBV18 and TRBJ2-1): NAGVMQNPRHLVRRRGQEARLRCSPMKGHSHVYWYRQLPEEGLKFMVYLQKENIIDESGMPKERFSAEFPKEGPSILRIQQVVRGDSAAYFCASSAATLSSYNEQFFGPGTRLTVL.

The CDR3 loop reads CASNQRQGNTEAFF. CDR3 coding DNA: TGTGCCAGCAACCAACGACAGGGGAACACTGAAGCTTTCTTT. The V call is TRBV28, the J call TRBJ1-1; TRBD1 matches 7 bases. Germline trimming cut 7 bases from V and 1 base from J; bases unmatched to any gene: 6. This CDR3 has 14 amino acids. Germline loops: CDR1 MDHEN, CDR2 SYDVKM.

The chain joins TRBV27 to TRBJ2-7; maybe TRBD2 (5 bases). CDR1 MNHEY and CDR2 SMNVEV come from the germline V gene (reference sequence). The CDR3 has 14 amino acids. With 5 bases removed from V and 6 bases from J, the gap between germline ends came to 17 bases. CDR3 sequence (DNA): TGTGCCAGCAGTCCGGACTCACGACCCGGCGAGCAGTACTTC. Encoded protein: CASSPDSRPGEQYF.

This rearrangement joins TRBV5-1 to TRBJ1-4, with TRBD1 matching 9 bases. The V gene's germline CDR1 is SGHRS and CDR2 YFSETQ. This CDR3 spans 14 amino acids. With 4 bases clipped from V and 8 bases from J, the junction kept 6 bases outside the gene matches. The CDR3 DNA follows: TGCGCCAGCAGCCGACAGGGGGTTGGGGAAAAACTGTTTTTT. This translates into CASSRQGVGEKLFF. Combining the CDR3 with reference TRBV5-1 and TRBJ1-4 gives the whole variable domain KAGVTQTPRYLIKTRGQQVTLSCSPISGHRSVSWYQQTPGQGLQFLFEYFSETQRNKGNFPGRFSGRQFSNSRSEMNVSTLELGDSALYLCASSRQGVGEKLFFGSGTQLSVL.

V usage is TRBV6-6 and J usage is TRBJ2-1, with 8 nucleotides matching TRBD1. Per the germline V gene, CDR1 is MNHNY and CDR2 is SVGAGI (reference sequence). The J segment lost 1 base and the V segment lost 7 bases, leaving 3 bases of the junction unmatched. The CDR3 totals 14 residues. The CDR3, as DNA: TGTGCCAGCACCCACAGGGGGTCCTACAATGAGCAGTTCTTC. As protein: CASTHRGSYNEQFF.

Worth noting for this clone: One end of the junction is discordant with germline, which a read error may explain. The CDR3 DNA sequence: TGTTCCAGCAGCTTAATAACAGGGGGCTCCTACGAGCAGTACTTC. Translating gives CSSSLITGGSYEQYF. The chain recombines TRBV7-9 with TRBJ2-7; 8 nucleotides agree with TRBD1. Germline CDR1 and CDR2: SEHNR and FQNEAQ (reference sequence). The CDR3 contains 15 residues.